A single sample is the source of the 21 T cell receptor beta chains below, sequenced in a study of cytomegalovirus exposure and HLA in healthy donors. The PCR used 60 Vbeta and 13 Jbeta primers. Using immunoSEQ multiplex PCR, the repertoire was profiled, and TCRdb retains in-frame clones only, with some absent. The top ten hold approximately 15% of the sample, which has 150,000 to 200,000 clones, approximately 80% seen once. Specimen: PBMCs. The origin of the receptors is a woman between 40 and 55 years old in good health and CMV-seronegative.

This clone has only one observation. The chain carries TRBV6-1 and TRBJ1-2; the match to TRBD1 covers 7 bases. Germline assignment: CDR1 MNHNS and CDR2 SASEGT. This CDR3 contains 14 residues. V shed 9 bases, J shed 3 bases, and the junction held 10 bases outside the gene matches. Written as DNA, the CDR3 is TGTGCCAGAGGGGGTGGAGGGGGCGACTATGGCTACACCTTC. This codes for CARGGGGGDYGYTF.

This chain joins TRBV4-1 and TRBJ2-2, with TRBD2 matching over 7 bases. Losses at the gene ends were 2 bases for V and 0 bases for J; bases not matched to a gene: 9. Germline CDR1 reads MGHRA; CDR2 reads YSYEKL. The length of the CDR3 is 18 residues. In DNA form, the CDR3 reads TGCGCCAGCAGCCAACTCCCTACTAGCGCCGCGAACACCGGGGAGCTGTTTTTT. Translated, it gives CASSQLPTSAANTGELFF.

The chain links TRBV9 to TRBJ2-2; D may be TRBD1 (5 bases). V lost 0 bases and J 8 bases, leaving 5 bases between the germline ends. Germline CDR1 SGDLS, CDR2 YYNGEE. There are 12 residues in the CDR3. The CDR3 DNA reads as TGTGCCAGCAGCGTAGAGGGGGGGGAGCTGTTTTTT. This sequence encodes CASSVEGGELFF. Full variable domain (remainder filled in from reference TRBV9 and TRBJ2-2): DSGVTQTPKHLITATGQRVTLRCSPRSGDLSVYWYQQSLDQGLQFLIQYYNGEERAKGNILERFSAQQFPDLHSELNLSSLELGDSALYFCASSVEGGELFFGEGSRLTVL.

This chain links TRBV11-2 with TRBJ2-7; the match to TRBD1 covers 9 bases. This CDR3 has 16 amino acids. In germline, CDR1 is SGHAT, CDR2 FQNNGV. V was clipped by 2 bases and J by 6 bases; unmatched bases: 11. CDR3 sequence reads: CASSLWGQGVSLEQYF. The CDR3 DNA follows: TGTGCCAGCAGCTTATGGGGACAGGGAGTCTCTCTCGAGCAGTACTTC. The complete variable domain, with remaining parts taken from reference TRBV11-2 and TRBJ2-7, reads EAGVAQSPRYKIIEKRQSVAFWCNPISGHATLYWYQQILGQGPKLLIQFQNNGVVDDSQLPKDRFSAERLKGVDSTLKIQPAKLEDSAVYLCASSLWGQGVSLEQYFGPGTRLTVT.

The chain combines TRBV9 with TRBJ1-4; no reliable D call. Trimming cost V 3 bases and J 0 bases, with 9 bases left between them. Germline-derived CDR1 and CDR2 are SGDLS and YYNGEE. The CDR3 runs to 15 residues. The CDR3 nucleotides read TGTGCCAGCAGCGCTGAGGGTGCAACTAATGAAAAACTGTTTTTT. This sequence encodes CASSAEGATNEKLFF.

The V gene is TRBV7-6, the J gene TRBJ2-5; TRBD2 aligns across 8 bases. Germline trimming cut 5 bases from V and 2 bases from J; bases unmatched to any gene: 13. The germline V gene has CDR1 SGHVS and CDR2 FNYEAQ. The CDR3 consists of 17 residues. The CDR3 nucleotides are TGTGCCAGCAGCCGAATCCCCGGGGGGGGCCTTCAAGAGACCCAGTACTTC. Translated, it gives CASSRIPGGGLQETQYF.

The chain is built from TRBV4-1 and TRBJ1-4; possibly TRBD1 for D (5 bases). The V gene lost 0 bases and the J gene lost 8 bases, with 28 bases spanning the gap. CDR3 size: 20 residues. Germline V gives CDR1 MGHRA, CDR2 YSYEKL. This CDR3 reads CASSQDPYTVQGWVWEKLFF. The DNA of the CDR3 is TGCGCCAGCAGCCAAGATCCATATACCGTCCAGGGTTGGGTTTGGGAAAAACTGTTTTTT.

This chain joins TRBV7-8 and TRBJ2-5; 11 nucleotides line up with TRBD2. Germline CDR1 is SGHVS and CDR2 is FQNEAQ. The CDR3 spans 14 residues. V was pared by 4 bases and J by 5 bases, with 3 bases of the junction left unmatched. In DNA form, the CDR3 reads TGTGCCAGCAGCTCATGGACTAGCGGGGAGACCCAGTACTTC. This encodes CASSSWTSGETQYF.

The V and J genes are TRBV2 and TRBJ2-5, with 9 bases matching TRBD1. Germline trimming cut 7 bases from V and 1 base from J; bases unmatched to any gene: 10. The CDR3 has 16 amino acids. CDR1 is SNHLY and CDR2 is FYNNEI in the germline V gene. The CDR3 DNA reads as TGTGCCAGCACCCCGGGACAGGGAGGAGGCCAAGAGACCCAGTACTTC. It specifies CASTPGQGGGQETQYF.

This chain joins TRBV9 and TRBJ2-5, with 10 bases identical to TRBD2. The J call is doubtful: the DNA matches TRBJ2-7 better. This CDR3 is built from 15 residues. Germline assignment: CDR1 SGDLS and CDR2 YYNGEE. CDR3 protein: CASSVDGTSAYEQYF. CDR3 sequence (DNA): TGTGCCAGCAGCGTAGACGGGACTAGCGCCTACGAGCAGTACTTC.

The chain recombines TRBV11-2 with TRBJ2-4, with D perhaps matching TRBD1 (5 bases). The CDR3 runs to 17 residues. The germline V and J ends were trimmed by 2 bases and 0 bases, with 14 bases remaining between them. Looked up from germline, CDR1 is SGHAT and CDR2 is FQNNGV. CDR3 amino acids: CASSLRQGLLAKNIQYF. CDR3 DNA: TGTGCCAGCAGCTTACGCCAGGGTCTCTTAGCCAAAAACATTCAGTACTTC. Variable domain in full (rest from reference TRBV11-2 and TRBJ2-4): EAGVAQSPRYKIIEKRQSVAFWCNPISGHATLYWYQQILGQGPKLLIQFQNNGVVDDSQLPKDRFSAERLKGVDSTLKIQPAKLEDSAVYLCASSLRQGLLAKNIQYFGAGTRLSVL.

The rearrangement links TRBV19 to TRBJ2-1; TRBD2 matches at 7 bases. The CDR3 runs 15 residues. Germline CDR1 and CDR2: LNHDA and SQIVND (reference sequence). With 4 bases clipped from V and 2 bases from J, the junction kept 5 bases outside the gene matches. The CDR3 here is CASSTERGPYNEQFF. DNA of the CDR3: TGTGCCAGTAGTACTGAGCGGGGCCCCTACAATGAGCAGTTCTTC.

The chain couples TRBV2 to TRBJ2-2, with unresolved D. Germline values: CDR1 SNHLY, CDR2 FYNNEI. Trimming pared 2 bases from V and 0 bases from J, leaving 4 bases between. This CDR3 comprises 14 residues. The chain's CDR3 is CASSERANTGELFF. The CDR3 coding sequence is TGTGCCAGCAGTGAAAGAGCGAACACCGGGGAGCTGTTTTTT. The whole variable domain, filled in from reference TRBV2 and TRBJ2-2, reads EPEVTQTPSHQVTQMGQEVILRCVPISNHLYFYWYRQILGQKVEFLVSFYNNEISEKSEIFDDQFSVERPDGSNFTLKIRSTKLEDSAMYFCASSERANTGELFFGEGSRLTVL.

This sequence joins TRBV5-4 and TRBJ1-1; D remains unclear. V gave up 0 bases and J gave up 3 bases, with 3 bases separating them. The germline V gene encodes CDR1 SGHNT and CDR2 YYREEE (reference sequence). The CDR3 contains 12 residues. CDR3: CASSLDYTEAFF. CDR3 DNA sequence: TGTGCCAGCAGCTTGGACTACACTGAAGCTTTCTTT.

The V gene is TRBV7-2, the J gene TRBJ2-1; no firm D call. The CDR3 has 13 residues. Trimming cost V 1 base and J 4 bases, with 5 bases left between them. The germline gives CDR1 SGHTA, CDR2 FQGNSA. CDR3 DNA: TGTGCCAGCAGCTTAGGACATTACAATGAGCAGTTCTTC. It specifies CASSLGHYNEQFF.

The J gene is TRBJ1-5, the V gene TRBV4-1, with 11 bases aligning to TRBD1. The CDR3 is 17 residues long. Per germline, CDR1 MGHRA and CDR2 YSYEKL. Trimming at V came to 4 bases and at J to 6 bases, leaving 11 bases not matched to a gene. CDR3 DNA: TGCGCCAGCAGCCGGACAGGGGGCAGGGATGTGAGTCAGCCCCAGCATTTT. Protein sequence: CASSRTGGRDVSQPQHF.

CDR3 amino acids: CSGGGGSGELFF. The CDR3 DNA sequence: TGCAGCGGCGGGGGGGGATCCGGGGAGCTGTTTTTT. J is TRBJ2-2 and V is TRBV29-1; the match to TRBD2 covers 9 bases. The CDR3 sequence is 12 residues long. CDR1 SQVTM and CDR2 ANQGSEA come from the germline V gene. Germline trimming cut 7 bases from V and 6 bases from J; bases unmatched to any gene: 3.

As for this clone: Germline is not matched at one junction end, which may reflect a read error. The chain couples TRBV2 to TRBJ2-6; possible D gene TRBD1, 6 bases. This CDR3 has 17 amino acids. Germline CDR1 SNHLY, CDR2 FYNNEI. Here the CDR3 reads CASSDRDIGSGANGLTF. DNA for the CDR3: TGTGCCAGCAGCGATCGGGACATAGGCTCTGGGGCCAACGGCCTGACTTTC.

This chain connects TRBV9 to TRBJ2-5, with 7 bases matching TRBD1. The CDR3 has 14 amino acids. Germline trimming cut 4 bases from V and 3 bases from J; bases unmatched to any gene: 6. Looked up from germline, CDR1 is SGDLS and CDR2 is YYNGEE. This CDR3 reads CASSPSTGEETQYF. CDR3 sequence (DNA): TGTGCCAGCAGCCCATCCACAGGGGAAGAGACCCAGTACTTC.

CDR3 protein: CSVVRGINYNEQFF. In DNA form, the CDR3 reads TGCAGCGTTGTAAGGGGTATTAACTACAATGAGCAGTTCTTC. The chain is built from TRBV29-1 and TRBJ2-1; tentatively, D is TRBD1 (5 bases). There are 14 residues in the CDR3. From germline, CDR1 is SQVTM and CDR2 ANQGSEA. V was shortened by 4 bases and J by 3 bases, with 13 bases between the two germline ends.

This chain links TRBV11-2 with TRBJ2-3; TRBD2 might be the D (7 bases). The CDR3 runs 15 residues. Germline values: CDR1 SGHAT, CDR2 FQNNGV. V lost 11 bases and J 3 bases, leaving 21 bases between the germline ends. CDR3 region: CAAGEAGANTDTQYF. For the CDR3, the DNA is TGTGCCGCCGGGGAGGCGGGGGCGAATACAGATACGCAGTATTTT.